The next 30 T cell receptor beta chains were all read from a single sample in a study of blood T cell repertoires in COVID-19. The table came from immunoSEQ multiplex PCR; TCRdb's copy has only in-frame clones and leaves some out. The data show 330,000 or so clones, about 87% seen once. Sequences were obtained from peripheral blood. The receptors stem from a man aged 30 to 39 with COVID-19, enrolled during active disease.

This rearrangement joins TRBV19 to TRBJ2-7, with D unresolved. There are 14 residues in the CDR3. Germline-derived CDR1 and CDR2 are LNHDA and SQIVND (reference sequence). V dropped 1 base and J dropped 2 bases, with 9 bases sitting between them. The CDR3 here is CASSIAAGTYEQYF. The CDR3 nucleotides read TGTGCCAGTAGTATAGCGGCAGGAACCTACGAGCAGTACTTC.

The V gene is TRBV5-6, the J gene TRBJ1-1, with 7 bases identical to TRBD1. This CDR3 is built from 17 residues. V gave up 0 bases and J gave up 5 bases; unmatched junction bases: 13. Looked up from germline, CDR1 is SGHDT and CDR2 is YYEEEE. CDR3 sequence (DNA): TGTGCCAGCAGCTTGGCCAATTACGCAGGGGGAAGGACTGAAGCTTTCTTT. Protein sequence: CASSLANYAGGRTEAFF.

The V call is TRBV2, the J call TRBJ2-1; the D gene is possibly TRBD1 (6 bases). Germline V gives CDR1 SNHLY, CDR2 FYNNEI. The CDR3 consists of 16 residues. The V end was cut by 0 bases, the J end by 3 bases, with 12 bases between. The CDR3 loop reads CASSEAPRGDYNEQFF. The CDR3 DNA sequence: TGTGCCAGCAGTGAAGCTCCCAGGGGAGACTACAATGAGCAGTTCTTC.

This rearrangement joins TRBV7-3 to TRBJ2-3; D perhaps matches TRBD2 (5 bases). V lost 2 bases and J lost 3, with 12 bases in between. Germline values: CDR1 SGHTA, CDR2 FQGTGA. This CDR3 is built from 15 residues. The CDR3 spells CASSLGQPGTDTQYF. The CDR3 DNA follows: TGTGCCAGCAGCTTAGGCCAACCGGGGACAGATACGCAGTATTTT.

The chain has TRBV13 and TRBJ2-5, with a tentative D call TRBD2 (6 bases). The CDR3 has 15 amino acids. The V gene lost 5 bases and the J gene lost 0 bases, with 13 bases spanning the gap. CDR1 is PRHDT and CDR2 is FYEKMQ in the germline V gene (reference sequence). For the CDR3, the DNA is TGTGCCAGCAGCCCGGACGGGGGAAACCAAGAGACCCAGTACTTC. It yields the protein CASSPDGGNQETQYF. Full variable domain (remainder filled in from reference TRBV13 and TRBJ2-5): AAGVIQSPRHLIKEKRETATLKCYPIPRHDTVYWYQQGPGQDPQFLISFYEKMQSDKGSIPDRFSAQQFSDYHSELNMSSLELGDSALYFCASSPDGGNQETQYFGPGTRLLVL.

The chain uses TRBV19 and TRBJ1-2; D is possibly TRBD1 (6 bases). The V gene's germline CDR1 is LNHDA and CDR2 SQIVND (reference sequence). V was cut by 5 bases and J by 6 bases, with 19 bases left in between. There are 15 residues in the CDR3. The CDR3 DNA sequence: TGTGCCAGTAGTCCCCGACAGCAGGGGTTGAATGGCTACACCTTC. Translation: CASSPRQQGLNGYTF.

This chain uses TRBV4-3 with TRBJ1-3; D remains unclear. Trimming removed 0 bases from V and 0 bases from J, with 6 bases in between. This CDR3 has 15 residues. Germline V CDR1 and CDR2: LGHNA, YSLEER. The CDR3 sequence is CASSQDHSSGNTIYF. In DNA form, the CDR3 reads TGCGCCAGCAGCCAAGATCACAGCTCTGGAAACACCATATATTTT.

This sequence joins TRBV12-5 and TRBJ2-1; TRBD1 matches at 7 bases. CDR1 is LGHNT and CDR2 is FRNRAP in the germline V gene. J gave up 2 bases and V 6 bases, and 4 bases lay outside the gene matches. This CDR3 is built from 14 residues. The CDR3 nucleotides read TGTGCTAGTGGCCGGGACAGCGCCTACAATGAGCAGTTCTTC. The encoded protein is CASGRDSAYNEQFF.

The V gene is TRBV18, the J gene TRBJ1-6; TRBD1 aligns across 7 bases. Trimming removed 6 bases from V and 11 bases from J; junction bases left unmatched: 7. Germline V gives CDR1 KGHSH, CDR2 LQKENI. The CDR3 totals 13 residues. The CDR3 nucleotides read TGTGCCAGCTCCCCCGACAGGGTTCCACCCCTCCACTTT. Its translation: CASSPDRVPPLHF.

In DNA form, the CDR3 reads TGTGCCAGCTCACCAGCGGCAGACTACGAGCAGTACTTC. Its protein product is CASSPAADYEQYF. The rearrangement links TRBV18 to TRBJ2-7; D is ambiguous. The V end lost 2 bases, the J end lost 3 bases, and 8 bases lay between the germline ends. The CDR3 runs to 13 residues. CDR1 and CDR2 (germline): KGHSH, LQKENI.

This clone appeared a single time. This chain uses TRBV5-1 with TRBJ2-7; perhaps TRBD1 as D (5 bases). CDR3 length: 14 amino acids. V lost 0 bases and J 6 bases, leaving 13 bases between the germline ends. CDR1 is SGHRS, CDR2 YFSETQ, per germline. CDR3 in amino acids: CASSLAAQGSEQYF. The CDR3 nucleotides read TGCGCCAGCAGCTTGGCTGCCCAGGGTAGCGAGCAGTACTTC.

V is TRBV30 and J is TRBJ2-2; 7 bases are a match to TRBD2. Germline V gene sequence: CDR1 GTSNPN, CDR2 SVGIG (reference sequence). There are 16 residues in the CDR3. The V and J ends lost 2 bases and 4 bases, in that order; junction bases with no gene match: 10. The DNA of the CDR3 is TGTGCCTGGAGTCAAAAGACTAGCCTGGGCACCGGGGAGCTGTTTTTT. It codes for CAWSQKTSLGTGELFF.

V gene TRBV19 combines with J gene TRBJ1-2; 7 nucleotides agree with TRBD1. The CDR3 sequence is 15 residues long. V gave up 3 bases and J gave up 0 bases; unmatched junction bases: 4. Germline assignment: CDR1 LNHDA and CDR2 SQIVND (reference sequence). The CDR3 DNA reads as TGTGCCAGTAGTATCGGGACAGCTTCTAACTATGGCTACACCTTC. Translating gives CASSIGTASNYGYTF.

The chain joins TRBV27 to TRBJ2-1, with 9 bases identical to TRBD1. Germline V gene data show CDR1 as MNHEY and CDR2 as SMNVEV (reference sequence). With 2 bases clipped from V and 9 bases from J, the junction kept 11 bases outside the gene matches. This CDR3 has 16 amino acids. The CDR3 bases are TGTGCCAGCAGTTTAGAGACAGGGGGTAGCCACGGTGAGCAGTTCTTC. It codes for CASSLETGGSHGEQFF.

This chain joins TRBV7-2 and TRBJ2-5, with D possibly TRBD1 on 6 matching bases. This CDR3 spans 15 amino acids. The germline V gene has CDR1 SGHTA and CDR2 FQGNSA. Trimming removed 4 bases from V and 0 bases from J, with 12 bases in between. The CDR3 nucleotides read TGTGCCAGCAGCTCGAGGGGGACGTACCAAGAGACCCAGTACTTC. Protein: CASSSRGTYQETQYF. Complete variable domain (other parts from reference TRBV7-2 and TRBJ2-5): GAGVSQSPSNKVTEKGKDVELRCDPISGHTALYWYRQSLGQGLEFLIYFQGNSAPDKSGLPSDRFSAERTGGSVSTLTIQRTQQEDSAVYLCASSSRGTYQETQYFGPGTRLLVL.

This chain connects TRBV4-2 to TRBJ2-3; 12 bases are a match to TRBD1. V trimming: 8 bases; J trimming: 5 bases; junction bases outside the gene matches: 5. Germline lookup yields CDR1 LGHNA and CDR2 YNFKEQ. The CDR3 runs to 14 residues. CDR3 sequence (DNA): TGTGCCAGCGCCCGGGACAGGGGGCAAGATACGCAGTATTTT. Residues: CASARDRGQDTQYF.

The chain has TRBV6-2 or TRBV6-3 and TRBJ2-7; D is uncertain. This CDR3 region has 12 residues. Trimming stripped 5 bases from V and 2 bases from J, with 7 bases between. Germline V gene lookup returns CDR1 MNHEY and CDR2 SVGEGT. The CDR3 region has the DNA TGTGCCAGCAGTCTTGACACCTACGAGCAGTACTTC. This encodes CASSLDTYEQYF.

The chain combines TRBV19 with TRBJ2-1; the match to TRBD2 covers 7 bases. The CDR3 runs to 17 residues. V lost 5 bases to trimming and J lost 8 bases; unmatched junction nucleotides: 18. Germline V gene data show CDR1 as LNHDA and CDR2 as SQIVND (reference sequence). CDR3 sequence: CASSLDGTMNLRDEQFF. The CDR3 bases are TGTGCCAGTAGTCTCGACGGGACTATGAATCTACGGGATGAGCAGTTCTTC.

The chain recombines TRBV25-1 with TRBJ2-2, with 8 bases fitting TRBD2. This CDR3 has 17 residues. The V gene end was trimmed by 0 bases and the J gene end by 7 bases; junction bases not matched to a gene: 10. The V gene's germline CDR1 is MGHDK and CDR2 SYGVNS. The CDR3 loop is CASSEYLTSGYGGELFF. For the CDR3, the DNA is TGTGCCAGCAGTGAATATCTAACTAGCGGTTATGGCGGGGAGCTGTTTTTT.

CDR3 amino acids: CASRDRENYGYTF. The CDR3, as DNA: TGTGCCAGCAGGGACAGGGAGAACTATGGCTACACCTTC. This chain connects TRBV28 to TRBJ1-2; 8 bases line up with TRBD1. This CDR3 has 13 residues. Looked up from germline, CDR1 is MDHEN and CDR2 is SYDVKM. The V gene end was trimmed by 6 bases and the J gene end by 2 bases; junction bases not matched to a gene: 2.

The chain carries TRBV10-3 and TRBJ1-2; TRBD1 aligns across 11 bases. V lost 6 bases and J lost 0; bases outside the gene matches: 6. Germline V gene lookup returns CDR1 ENHRY and CDR2 SYGVKD. CDR3 length equals 16 residues. CDR3 region: CAIRGTGGKTNYGYTF. DNA for the CDR3: TGTGCCATCAGGGGGACAGGGGGAAAGACTAACTATGGCTACACCTTC.

The chain joins TRBV28 to TRBJ2-4, with 7 nucleotides matching TRBD1. The V gene's germline CDR1 is MDHEN and CDR2 SYDVKM. Losses at the gene ends were 4 bases for V and 3 bases for J; bases not matched to a gene: 9. The CDR3 has 16 amino acids. The CDR3 DNA sequence: TGTGCCAGCAGTTCGGGACAGCTAGGAGGCAAAAACATTCAGTACTTC. The encoded protein is CASSSGQLGGKNIQYF.

Here the CDR3 DNA reads TGTGCTAGTGGTTTGGTCGGGACAGGGTATGGGTACAATGAGCAGTTCTTC. Protein sequence: CASGLVGTGYGYNEQFF. V is TRBV12-5 and J is TRBJ2-1; 9 nucleotides line up with TRBD1. CDR1 LGHNT and CDR2 FRNRAP come from the germline V gene. The V segment lost 0 bases and the J segment 4 bases; nucleotides outside the gene matches: 7. The CDR3 runs to 17 residues.

The V call is TRBV7-2, the J call TRBJ2-5, with D possibly TRBD1 on 5 matching bases. Trimming pared 5 bases from V and 2 bases from J, leaving 9 bases between. CDR1 is SGHTA, CDR2 FQGNSA, per germline. The length of the CDR3 is 13 residues. As DNA, the CDR3 is TGTGCCAGCAGCACCCGACAGCAAGAGACCCAGTACTTC. This translates into CASSTRQQETQYF.

This rearrangement joins TRBV11-2 to TRBJ2-7; TRBD2 agrees at 11 bases. V was clipped by 2 bases and J by 3 bases; unmatched bases: 3. CDR3 length: 15 amino acids. Germline V gene sequence: CDR1 SGHAT, CDR2 FQNNGV. The DNA for the CDR3 is TGTGCCAGCAGCTTAAGCACTAGCGGGGGCTACGAGCAGTACTTC. This codes for CASSLSTSGGYEQYF.

The chain joins TRBV18 to TRBJ2-2; TRBD1 might be the D (5 bases). CDR3 length equals 14 residues. Germline V gene sequence: CDR1 KGHSH, CDR2 LQKENI. V lost 3 bases to trimming and J lost 4 bases, with 9 bases between them. The CDR3 spells CASSPLGATGELFF. CDR3 nucleotide sequence: TGTGCCAGCTCACCTCTAGGGGCCACCGGGGAGCTGTTTTTT. The full variable domain, with the rest looked up from reference TRBV18 and TRBJ2-2, is NAGVMQNPRHLVRRRGQEARLRCSPMKGHSHVYWYRQLPEEGLKFMVYLQKENIIDESGMPKERFSAEFPKEGPSILRIQQVVRGDSAAYFCASSPLGATGELFFGEGSRLTVL.

The gene calls are TRBV7-2 and TRBJ1-2; D not certain. Germline-derived CDR1 and CDR2 are SGHTA and FQGNSA. Between the trimmed V and J ends, which lost 5 bases and 6 bases, there was a span of 13 bases. The CDR3 spans 13 residues. The CDR3 is CASSKTPDNGYTF. In DNA, the CDR3 is TGTGCCAGCAGCAAAACCCCCGACAATGGCTACACCTTC.

This sequence joins TRBV6-2 or TRBV6-3 and TRBJ2-3; D unclear. Germline loops: CDR1 MNHEY, CDR2 SVGEGT. The CDR3 is made up of 12 amino acids. The V end was cut by 6 bases, the J end by 7 bases, with 11 bases between. CDR3 residues: CASSVNSYTQYF. CDR3 DNA: TGTGCCAGCAGCGTTAACTCCTATACGCAGTATTTT.

The V and J genes are TRBV5-5 and TRBJ2-7, with 9 bases lining up with TRBD1. Losses at the gene ends were 4 bases for V and 3 bases for J; bases not matched to a gene: 14. The CDR3 is made up of 17 amino acids. CDR1 is SGHKS, CDR2 YYEKEE, per germline (reference sequence). CDR3 sequence (DNA): TGTGCCAGCAGCCCAACTTGGCCAGGACAGGGGAACTACGAGCAGTACTTC. Protein: CASSPTWPGQGNYEQYF.

This clone is classed as large. The CDR3: CAWQGLAGTNTGELFF. The DNA of the CDR3 is TGTGCCTGGCAGGGACTAGCGGGAACGAACACCGGGGAGCTGTTTTTT. The gene calls are TRBV30 and TRBJ2-2, with 13 bases aligning to TRBD2. V was clipped by 5 bases and J by 0 bases; unmatched bases: 3. The CDR3 contains 16 residues. The germline V gene encodes CDR1 GTSNPN and CDR2 SVGIG (reference sequence). The full variable domain, with the rest looked up from reference TRBV30 and TRBJ2-2, is SQTIHQWPATLVQPVGSPLSLECTVEGTSNPNLYWYRQAAGRGLQLLFYSVGIGQISSEVPQNLSASRPQDRQFILSSKKLLLSDSGFYLCAWQGLAGTNTGELFFGEGSRLTVL.